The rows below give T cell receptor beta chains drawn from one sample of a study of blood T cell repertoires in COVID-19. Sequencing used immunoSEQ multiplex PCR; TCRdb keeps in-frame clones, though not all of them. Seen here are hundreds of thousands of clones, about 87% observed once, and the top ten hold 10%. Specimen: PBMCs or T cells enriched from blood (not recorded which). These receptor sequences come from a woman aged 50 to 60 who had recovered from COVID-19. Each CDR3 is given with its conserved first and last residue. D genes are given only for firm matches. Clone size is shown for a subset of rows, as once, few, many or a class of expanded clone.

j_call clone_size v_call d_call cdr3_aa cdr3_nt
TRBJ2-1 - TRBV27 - CASSFTVSDNEQFF TGTGCCAGCAGTTTCACAGTTTCAGACAATGAGCAGTTCTTC
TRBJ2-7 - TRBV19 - CASSPRTVHTYEQYF TGTGCCAGTAGCCCCCGCACAGTGCATACCTACGAGCAGTACTTC
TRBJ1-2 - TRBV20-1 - CSAIGSYGYTF TGCAGTGCTATTGGGAGTTATGGCTACACCTTC
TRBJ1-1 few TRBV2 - CASRASTEAFF TGTGCCAGCAGGGCTTCGACTGAAGCTTTCTTT
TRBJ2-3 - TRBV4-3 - CASSQDEVAGTMRNTDTQYF TGCGCCAGCAGCCAAGATGAGGTGGCGGGAACCATGAGAAACACAGATACGCAGTATTTT
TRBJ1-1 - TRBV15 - CATSRAAGRNTEAFF TGTGCCACCAGCAGAGCAGCAGGGCGTAACACTGAAGCTTTCTTT
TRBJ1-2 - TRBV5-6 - CASSLRQDDGYTF TGTGCCAGCAGCTTGAGACAGGATGATGGCTACACCTTC
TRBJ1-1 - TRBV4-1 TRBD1 CASRQTGRQGDTEAFF TGCGCCAGCAGACAAACAGGAAGACAGGGGGACACTGAAGCTTTCTTT
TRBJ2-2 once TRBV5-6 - CASSWGGSIGELFF TGTGCCAGCAGCTGGGGGGGCTCCATCGGGGAGCTGTTTTTT
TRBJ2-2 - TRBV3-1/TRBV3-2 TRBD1 CASSRHSGQGDTGELFF TGTGCCAGCAGCCGACACTCTGGACAGGGGGACACCGGGGAGCTGTTTTTT
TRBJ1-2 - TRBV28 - CASSKRGGFNYGYTF TGTGCCAGCAGTAAGAGGGGGGGGTTTAACTATGGCTACACCTTC
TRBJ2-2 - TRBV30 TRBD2 CAWESGGAWGELFF TGTGCCTGGGAAAGCGGGGGGGCCTGGGGGGAGCTGTTTTTT
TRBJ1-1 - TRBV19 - CASSQIGGMNTEAFF TGTGCCAGTAGCCAAATTGGGGGGATGAACACTGAAGCTTTCTTT
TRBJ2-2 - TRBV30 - CACPRGLNTGELFF TGTGCCTGCCCGCGGGGCTTAAACACCGGGGAGCTGTTTTTT
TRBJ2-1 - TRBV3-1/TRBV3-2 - CASSQGLEDNEQFF TGTGCCAGCAGCCAAGGCCTAGAAGACAATGAGCAGTTCTTC
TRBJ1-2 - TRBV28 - CASSQGQANDYGYTF TGTGCCAGCAGCCAAGGCCAGGCAAATGACTATGGCTACACCTTC
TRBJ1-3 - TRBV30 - CAWSPGFGNTIYF TGTGCCTGGAGTCCAGGATTTGGAAACACCATATATTTT
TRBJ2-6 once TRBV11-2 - CASSLLGRIPSGANVLTF TGTGCCAGCAGCTTGTTGGGCAGGATACCCTCTGGGGCCAACGTCCTGACTTTC
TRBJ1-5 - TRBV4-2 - CASSQDSGGKPQHF TGTGCCAGCAGCCAAGATTCAGGAGGGAAGCCCCAGCATTTT
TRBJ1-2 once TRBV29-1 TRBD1 CSVEDGDSYGYTF TGCAGCGTTGAAGACGGGGACAGCTATGGCTACACCTTC
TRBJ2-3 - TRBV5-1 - CASSLRSADTQYF TGCGCCAGCAGCTTGCGTAGTGCAGATACGCAGTATTTT
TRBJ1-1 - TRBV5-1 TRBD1 CASSLGTANTEAFF TGCGCCAGCAGCCTCGGGACAGCTAACACTGAAGCTTTCTTT
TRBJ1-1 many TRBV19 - CASSSPQVTQAFF TGTGCCAGTAGTAGCCCGCAGGTAACTCAAGCTTTCTTT
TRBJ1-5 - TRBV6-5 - CASSRGMGQPQHF TGTGCCAGCAGTCGGGGTATGGGTCAGCCCCAGCATTTT
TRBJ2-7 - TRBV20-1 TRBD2 CSASFSGLSYEQYF TGCAGTGCTAGTTTTAGCGGGCTAAGCTACGAGCAGTACTTC
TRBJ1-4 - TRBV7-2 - CASSLGVGAEKLFF TGTGCCAGCAGCTTAGGAGTAGGGGCTGAAAAACTGTTTTTT
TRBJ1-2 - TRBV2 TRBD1 CASSGGQGVNYGYTF TGTGCCAGCAGTGGAGGACAGGGGGTTAACTATGGCTACACCTTC
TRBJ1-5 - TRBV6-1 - CASSDNGYSNQPQHF TGTGCCAGCAGTGACAACGGGTATAGCAATCAGCCCCAGCATTTT
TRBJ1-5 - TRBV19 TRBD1 CATRQGGQPQHF TGTGCCACGCGACAGGGGGGACAGCCCCAGCATTTT
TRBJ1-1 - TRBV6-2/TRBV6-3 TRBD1 CASSYRQGAVVAFF TGTGCCAGCAGTTACCGACAGGGGGCCGTGGTCGCTTTCTTT
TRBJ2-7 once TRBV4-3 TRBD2 CASSQERGIPYEQYF TGCGCCAGCAGCCAGGAGCGGGGGATCCCCTACGAGCAGTACTTC
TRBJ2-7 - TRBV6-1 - CASSPRTEAYEQYF TGTGCCAGCAGTCCTCGGACAGAGGCCTACGAGCAGTACTTC
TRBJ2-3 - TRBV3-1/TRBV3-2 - CASSQGETDTQYF TGTGCCAGCAGCCAAGGGGAGACAGATACGCAGTATTTT
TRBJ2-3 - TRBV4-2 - CASSQDREKQYF TGTGCCAGCAGCCAAGATAGGGAGAAGCAGTATTTT
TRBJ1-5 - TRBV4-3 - CASSQDLDSNQPQHF TGCGCCAGCAGCCAAGATCTAGATAGCAATCAGCCCCAGCATTTT
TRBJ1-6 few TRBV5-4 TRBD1 CASSLARDRGNNSPLHF TGTGCCAGCAGCTTGGCCCGGGACAGGGGAAATAATTCACCCCTCCACTTT
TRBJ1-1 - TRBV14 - CASSQEGTNDQNTEAFF TGTGCCAGCAGCCAAGAGGGGACAAACGACCAAAACACTGAAGCTTTCTTT
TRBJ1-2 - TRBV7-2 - CASSQRVGRMINYGYTF TGTGCCAGCAGCCAGAGGGTTGGACGGATGATTAACTATGGCTACACCTTC